These 13 T cell receptor beta chains were all obtained from the same sample, sequenced in a study of post-analysis software for immune sequencing data. Tagging with unique molecular identifiers was a feature of the TCR beta cDNA libraries. A single record per CDR3 protein comes from TCRdb applying MiXCR to the PCR reads. The sample contains about 430,000 distinct CDR3 sequences, about 40% of which appear only once. Broader study findings: Patients used about five TRBV segments, including TRBV5-6, TRBV5-1 and TRBV20-1, more often than controls.

For these receptors, no antigen is known. The sequenced material came from blood. The source of these receptors is a girl aged 2 to 10 with multiple sclerosis.

The chain employs TRBV5-1 and TRBJ2-7, with D maybe TRBD1 (6 bases). The tail of the sequence fits TRBJ2-5 better, so the J call may be wrong. CDR1 is SGHRS and CDR2 is YFSETQ in the germline V gene. This CDR3 is built from 17 residues. The CDR3 region has the DNA TGCGCCAGCAGCTTGATGTTCAGATTACAGGGACGGGAGACCCAGTACTTC. Protein product: CASSLMFRLQGRETQYF.

J is TRBJ2-1 and V is TRBV11-2; 8 bases are a match to TRBD2. The V gene's germline CDR1 is SGHAT and CDR2 FQNNGV. V trimming: 6 bases; J trimming: 8 bases; junction bases outside the gene matches: 3. The CDR3 totals 12 residues. The CDR3 reads CASRAGGYEQFF. For the CDR3, the DNA is TGTGCCAGCAGGGCGGGGGGATATGAGCAGTTCTTC.

The chain uses TRBV5-1 and TRBJ2-3, with D uncertain. The CDR3 extends over 13 amino acids. Germline V gene sequence: CDR1 SGHRS, CDR2 YFSETQ. V was trimmed by 2 bases and J by 2 bases, leaving 6 bases between them. The CDR3 DNA is TGCGCCAGCAGCTTCACTCCCACAGATACGCAGTATTTT. Translation gives CASSFTPTDTQYF. The variable domain in full, with the rest retrieved from reference TRBV5-1 and TRBJ2-3, is KAGVTQTPRYLIKTRGQQVTLSCSPISGHRSVSWYQQTPGQGLQFLFEYFSETQRNKGNFPGRFSGRQFSNSRSEMNVSTLELGDSALYLCASSFTPTDTQYFGPGTRLTVL.

The chain carries TRBV5-1 and TRBJ2-3, with D possibly matching TRBD2 (6 bases). This CDR3 comprises 15 residues. Germline loops: CDR1 SGHRS, CDR2 YFSETQ. The V end was cut by 1 base, the J end by 4 bases, with 13 bases between. The CDR3 DNA reads as TGCGCCAGCAGCTTGATCGGGGGTTCGGCAGATACGCAGTATTTT. Translation: CASSLIGGSADTQYF.

This clonotype was seen a handful of times. The V gene is TRBV12-3 or TRBV12-4, the J gene TRBJ2-1; 10 nucleotides align to TRBD2. V lost 1 base to trimming and J lost 9 bases; unmatched junction nucleotides: 6. The CDR3 spans 15 residues. CDR3 in DNA: TGTGCCAGCAGTTTAGGGACTAGCGGATGGAGTGAGCAGTTCTTC. The encoded protein is CASSLGTSGWSEQFF.

V is TRBV27 and J is TRBJ2-1, with D maybe TRBD1 (6 bases). Trimming removed 2 bases at V and 8 bases at J, with 28 bases between. This CDR3 is 19 amino acids long. Looked up from germline, CDR1 is MNHEY and CDR2 is SMNVEV (reference sequence). CDR3 amino acids: CASSLLPGSTQGKGDEQFF. CDR3 coding DNA: TGTGCCAGCAGTTTACTGCCCGGCTCAACGCAGGGGAAAGGGGATGAGCAGTTCTTC.

V and J are TRBV7-9 and TRBJ2-1, with TRBD2 matching over 11 bases. V was clipped by 0 bases and J by 5 bases; unmatched bases: 6. Germline CDR1 SEHNR, CDR2 FQNEAQ (reference sequence). The CDR3 spans 17 residues. The DNA for the CDR3 is TGTGCCAGCAGCTTAGCAGGGACTAGCGGTTTAGACAATGAGCAGTTCTTC. Protein: CASSLAGTSGLDNEQFF.

This clonotype was counted between two and nine times. J is TRBJ1-2 and V is TRBV3-1; 7 nucleotides agree with TRBD1. The V and J ends lost 4 bases and 3 bases, in that order; junction bases with no gene match: 2. Per germline, CDR1 LGHDT and CDR2 YNNKEL (reference sequence). The CDR3 runs 13 residues. CDR3 loop: CASSPGQHYGYTF. The CDR3 coding sequence is TGTGCCAGCAGCCCGGGACAGCACTATGGCTACACCTTC.

This clonotype was counted only a few times. The chain recombines TRBV7-3 with TRBJ2-1; D unresolved. This CDR3 spans 16 amino acids. Germline assignment: CDR1 SGHTA and CDR2 FQGTGA. V shed 5 bases and J shed 7 bases, with 21 bases lying between them. The CDR3 sequence: CASSLTIGPRNNEQFF. In nucleotides, the CDR3 is TGTGCCAGCAGCCTGACCATAGGGCCTAGAAATAATGAGCAGTTCTTC.

There are a few counts of this clonotype. The J gene is TRBJ2-7, the V gene TRBV14; 7 positions agree with TRBD1. The CDR3 totals 14 residues. The ends lost 4 bases at V and 3 bases at J; junction bases unmatched: 6. The germline gives CDR1 SGHDN, CDR2 FVKESK. As DNA, the CDR3 is TGTGCCAGCAGCCGACAGGGATCCAACTACGAGCAGTACTTC. Encoded protein: CASSRQGSNYEQYF.

CDR3 amino acids: CASSPGLSEQFF. The CDR3 DNA follows: TGTGCCAGCAGCCCTGGCCTCAGTGAGCAGTTCTTC. J is TRBJ2-1 and V is TRBV7-2, with D unresolved. V gave up 5 bases and J gave up 9 bases, with 11 bases separating them. This CDR3 contains 12 residues. The germline gives CDR1 SGHTA, CDR2 FQGNSA. Based on the CDR3 plus reference TRBV7-2 and TRBJ2-1, the full variable domain is GAGVSQSPSNKVTEKGKDVELRCDPISGHTALYWYRQSLGQGLEFLIYFQGNSAPDKSGLPSDRFSAERTGGSVSTLTIQRTQQEDSAVYLCASSPGLSEQFFGPGTRLTVL.

This clonotype was recorded a few times. V and J are TRBV20-1 and TRBJ2-7; TRBD1 might be the D (5 bases). Trimming took 5 bases from V and 4 from J, leaving 15 bases between them. The germline V gene encodes CDR1 DFQATT and CDR2 SNEGSKA (reference sequence). The CDR3 is made up of 13 amino acids. The CDR3 DNA reads TGCAGTGCTTACTTGGACAATCCGTACGAGCAGTACTTC. This codes for CSAYLDNPYEQYF.

The table lists this clonotype with a few counts. CDR3 in DNA: TGCGCCAGCAGCCTTTTAGGGATCTTAAACAATGAGCAGTTCTTC. Amino acids: CASSLLGILNNEQFF. This chain joins TRBV4-1 and TRBJ2-1; D not certain. Germline CDR1 MGHRA, CDR2 YSYEKL. Trimming cost V 4 bases and J 5 bases, with 15 bases left between them. The CDR3 is 15 amino acids.